This is a list of T cell receptor beta chains from one sample in a study of cytomegalovirus exposure and HLA in healthy donors. Some clones are missing from TCRdb's copy, which holds only in-frame ones; the method was immunoSEQ multiplex PCR. The sample has 150,000 to 200,000 clones; 68% are singletons. What was sequenced was PBMCs. These receptor sequences come from a woman aged 40-49 years in good health and CMV-seropositive. Each CDR3 is given with its conserved first and last residue. A D gene is named only where the DNA matches it firmly.

v_gene	j_gene	d_gene	CDR3aa
TRBV5-1	TRBJ2-3	-	CASSFDSYPDTQYF
TRBV5-1	TRBJ1-1	TRBD1	CASSLERQGWDTEAFF
TRBV14	TRBJ2-3	-	CASSQDLSQDTQYF
TRBV18	TRBJ2-2	-	CASSPRAGAAAGELFF
TRBV7-2	TRBJ2-7	TRBD2	CASSLDGLAHEQYF
TRBV7-2	TRBJ1-2	TRBD1	CASSLTASGGTGGYTF
TRBV2	TRBJ2-1	TRBD1	CASSEGYGTGDNEQFF
TRBV6-5	TRBJ1-2	TRBD1	CASRPGTGGYYGYTF
TRBV27	TRBJ2-1	-	CASSSYGSSYNEQFF
TRBV4-2	TRBJ2-2	TRBD1	CASSQGYRGRTGELFF
TRBV29-1	TRBJ2-7	-	CSVEIGLSSYEQYF
TRBV6-5	TRBJ2-3	TRBD2	CASSYASGVSDTQYF
TRBV6-1	TRBJ2-7	TRBD1	CAGTRGTGGQEQYF
TRBV7-3	TRBJ1-1	TRBD1	CASSLDRGRGAFF
TRBV28	TRBJ2-1	-	CATQVSYNEQFF
TRBV7-9	TRBJ2-7	TRBD2	CASSSGTSGTPRIYEQYF
TRBV5-1	TRBJ2-6	TRBD1	CASSLGRGQGGANVLPF
TRBV6-6	TRBJ1-2	-	CASSLDSLGYGYTF
TRBV4-3	TRBJ1-2	TRBD1	CASLPGQGATQGYTF
TRBV2	TRBJ2-2	-	CASSERRGNTGELFF
TRBV7-9	TRBJ2-5	TRBD2	CASSFPGEGQKETQYF
TRBV7-6	TRBJ2-1	TRBD2	CASSFAGGPSDEQFF
TRBV5-4	TRBJ2-2	-	CASSSGTTNTGELFF
TRBV10-3	TRBJ1-2	TRBD1	CAISANRGQRDGYTF
TRBV28	TRBJ2-7	TRBD1	CASSTRDRSYYEQYF
TRBV6-5	TRBJ2-2	-	CASSTRGNTGELFF
TRBV6-5	TRBJ1-5	-	CASRAGRLSNQPQHF